The source of this T cell receptor beta chain is a study of blood T cells in healthy people across ages. General study results and limits: Naive CD4+ cells and diversity were both higher in long-lived donors than in aged donors.

Worth noting for this clonotype: Antigen specificity is unknown.

Alongside a J-beta primer mix, a sample-barcoded 5' primer served in a second PCR lasting roughly 7 to 11 cycles. There were at least 3 million CDR3-containing paired-end reads obtained from each sample. Each CDR3 protein gets one entry after TCRdb re-called the 5' RACE reads with MiXCR. The sample contains approximately 800,000 distinct CDR3 sequences, roughly 46% of which appear only once. This receptor was taken from a man older than 75 in good health. The sequencing input was blood.

The chain's CDR3 is CSARSHGSGYEKLFF. The CDR3 DNA follows: TGCAGTGCTAGATCGCACGGGTCGGGGTATGAAAAACTGTTTTTT. The rearrangement joins TRBV20-1 to TRBJ1-4; the D is unclear. This CDR3 is built from 15 residues. Germline lookup yields CDR1 DFQATT and CDR2 SNEGSKA (reference sequence). V dropped 2 bases and J dropped 6 bases, with 16 bases sitting between them.